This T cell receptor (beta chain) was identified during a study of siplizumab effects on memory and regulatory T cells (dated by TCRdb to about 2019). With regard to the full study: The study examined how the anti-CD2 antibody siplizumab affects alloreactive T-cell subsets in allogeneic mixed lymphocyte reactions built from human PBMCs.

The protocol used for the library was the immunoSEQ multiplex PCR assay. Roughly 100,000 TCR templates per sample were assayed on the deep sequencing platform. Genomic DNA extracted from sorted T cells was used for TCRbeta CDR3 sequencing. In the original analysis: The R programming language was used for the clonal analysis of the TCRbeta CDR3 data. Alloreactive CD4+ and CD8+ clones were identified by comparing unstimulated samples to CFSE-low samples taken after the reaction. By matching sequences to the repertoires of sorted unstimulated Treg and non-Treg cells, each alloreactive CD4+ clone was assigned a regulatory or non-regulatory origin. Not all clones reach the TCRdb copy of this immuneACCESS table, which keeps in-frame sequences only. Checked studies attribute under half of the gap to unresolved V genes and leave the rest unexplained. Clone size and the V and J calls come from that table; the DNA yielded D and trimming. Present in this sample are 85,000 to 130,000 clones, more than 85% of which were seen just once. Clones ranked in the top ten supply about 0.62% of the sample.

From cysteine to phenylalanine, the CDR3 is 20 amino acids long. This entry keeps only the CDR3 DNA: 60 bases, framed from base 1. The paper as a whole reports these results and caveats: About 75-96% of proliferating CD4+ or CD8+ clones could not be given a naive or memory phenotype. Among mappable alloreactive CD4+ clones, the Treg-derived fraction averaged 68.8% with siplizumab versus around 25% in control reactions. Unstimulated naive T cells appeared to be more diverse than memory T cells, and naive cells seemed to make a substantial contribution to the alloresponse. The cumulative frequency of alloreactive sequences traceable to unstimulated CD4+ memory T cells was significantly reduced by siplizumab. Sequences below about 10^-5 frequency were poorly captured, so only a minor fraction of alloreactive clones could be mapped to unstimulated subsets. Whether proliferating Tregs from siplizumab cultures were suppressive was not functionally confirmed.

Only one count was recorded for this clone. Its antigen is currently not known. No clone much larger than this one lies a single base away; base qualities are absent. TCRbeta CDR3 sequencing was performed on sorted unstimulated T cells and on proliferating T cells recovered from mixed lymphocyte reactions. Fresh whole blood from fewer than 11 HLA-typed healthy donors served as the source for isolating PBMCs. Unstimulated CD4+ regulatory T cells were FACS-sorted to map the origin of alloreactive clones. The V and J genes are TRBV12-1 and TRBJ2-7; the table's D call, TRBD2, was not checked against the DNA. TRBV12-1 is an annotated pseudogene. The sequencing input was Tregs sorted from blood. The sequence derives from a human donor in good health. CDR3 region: CASSFALYGTGGASSYEQYF. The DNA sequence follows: TGTGCCAGCAGCTTTGCGCTCTACGGTACTGGCGGGGCTAGCTCCTACGAGCAGTACTTC.